These 22 T cell receptor beta chains were sequenced from one sample in a study of CD8 T cell repertoires and HIV-1 epitope variants. These receptors have no known antigen. TCRdb's copy holds only in-frame clones and misses some; the assay was immunoSEQ multiplex PCR. The sample comprises about 5,500 clones, about 63% of which are singletons, and approximately 40% rests with the top ten. Specimen: cultured CD8+ T cells derived from PBMCs. All receptors come from a male donor with HIV.

The CDR3 DNA reads TGTGCCAGCAGTTTCCGAGCGGGGGAGACCCAGTACTTC. Translated: CASSFRAGETQYF. The chain recombines TRBV27 with TRBJ2-5; 7 nucleotides match TRBD2. Germline-derived CDR1 and CDR2 are MNHEY and SMNVEV (reference sequence). CDR3 length: 13 amino acids. The ends lost 3 bases at V and 5 bases at J; junction bases unmatched: 3.

This clone was detected a few times. V and J are TRBV9 and TRBJ2-2; D is undetermined. CDR1 and CDR2 (germline): SGDLS, YYNGEE. The V end was cut by 0 bases, the J end by 2 bases, with 5 bases between. This CDR3 has 14 amino acids. CDR3: CASSVESNTGELFF. The CDR3 DNA sequence: TGTGCCAGCAGCGTAGAAAGTAACACCGGGGAGCTGTTTTTT.

This chain connects TRBV21-1 to TRBJ1-1; TRBD1, the table's D call, lacks a check against the DNA. TRBV21-1 is recorded as a pseudogene. CDR3 length: 14 amino acids. In DNA form, the CDR3 reads TGTGCCAGCAGCTCCAGAGGGGGAAACACTGAAGCTTTCTTT. This translates into CASSSRGGNTEAFF.

The chain links TRBV7-8 to TRBJ2-1, with 9 positions matching TRBD2. The CDR3 is 19 residues long. The germline gives CDR1 SGHVS, CDR2 FQNEAQ. V was clipped by 4 bases and J by 0 bases; unmatched bases: 13. The CDR3 here is CASSSTRLAETISYNEQFF. CDR3 coding DNA: TGTGCCAGCAGCTCCACCCGACTAGCGGAGACAATCTCCTACAATGAGCAGTTCTTC.

V is TRBV9 and J is TRBJ1-2; D is uncertain. CDR1 is SGDLS, CDR2 YYNGEE, per germline. V was pared by 0 bases and J by 1 base, with 13 bases between. This CDR3 comprises 16 residues. In nucleotides, the CDR3 is TGTGCCAGCAGCGTAGTTACCGCGGAAGATAACTATGGCTACACCTTC. As protein: CASSVVTAEDNYGYTF.

This sequence joins TRBV6-5 and TRBJ2-3, with D perhaps TRBD2 (5 bases). CDR3 size: 14 residues. Trimming took off 5 bases at V and 4 bases at J, with 13 bases between the two ends. The V gene's germline CDR1 is MNHEY and CDR2 SVGAGI. CDR3 sequence reads: CASSDRGISDTQYF. DNA for the CDR3: TGTGCCAGCAGTGACCGGGGTATCTCAGATACGCAGTATTTT.

The chain recombines TRBV10-3 with TRBJ1-4; the D gene is possibly TRBD1 (6 bases). There are 15 residues in the CDR3. Germline-derived CDR1 and CDR2 are ENHRY and SYGVKD. The ends were cut back, 3 bases at V and 7 bases at J, with 15 bases in the middle. The CDR3 here is CAISDEGVMGEKLFF. CDR3 nucleotide sequence: TGTGCCATCAGTGATGAGGGGGTCATGGGTGAAAAACTGTTTTTT.

V usage is TRBV5-6 and J usage is TRBJ2-7; D gene ambiguous. CDR3 length: 13 residues. CDR1 and CDR2 from the germline V gene are SGHDT and YYEEEE. V dropped 3 bases and J dropped 4 bases, with 11 bases sitting between them. The chain's CDR3 is CASSSLHLYEQYF. CDR3 bases: TGTGCCAGCAGCTCGTTACATCTATACGAGCAGTACTTC. Full variable domain (outside the CDR3, taken from reference TRBV5-6 and TRBJ2-7): DAGVTQSPTHLIKTRGQQVTLRCSPKSGHDTVSWYQQALGQGPQFIFQYYEEEERQRGNFPDRFSGHQFPNYSSELNVNALLLGDSALYLCASSSLHLYEQYFGPGTRLTVT.

The chain combines TRBV4-3 with TRBJ2-7; unclear D gene. V lost 0 bases and J lost 3, with 3 bases in between. The CDR3 contains 12 residues. Germline CDR1 and CDR2: LGHNA and YSLEER. The CDR3 sequence: CASSQDRYEQYF. As DNA, the CDR3 is TGCGCCAGCAGCCAAGATCGCTACGAGCAGTACTTC.

The chain links TRBV5-1 to TRBJ2-7, with TRBD1 matching 7 bases. J was trimmed by 5 bases and V by 4 bases; bases with no gene match: 9. This CDR3 contains 14 residues. Looked up from germline, CDR1 is SGHRS and CDR2 is YFSETQ. For the CDR3, the DNA is TGCGCCAGCAGCGACGGAGACAGGGCCCACGAGCAGTACTTC. Its translation: CASSDGDRAHEQYF.

The gene calls are TRBV28 and TRBJ2-1; D remains ambiguous. Germline loops: CDR1 MDHEN, CDR2 SYDVKM. The CDR3 length is 14 residues. V lost 5 bases and J 4 bases, leaving 12 bases between the germline ends. Written as DNA, the CDR3 is TGTGCCAGCAGTCGACCAACTATGTACAATGAGCAGTTCTTC. Protein sequence: CASSRPTMYNEQFF.

J is TRBJ1-5 and V is TRBV5-1; a possible D gene is TRBD1 (6 bases). The germline V and J ends were trimmed by 4 bases and 5 bases, with 10 bases remaining between them. This CDR3 comprises 13 residues. Germline V gene lookup returns CDR1 SGHRS and CDR2 YFSETQ. CDR3 amino acids: CASSPGADQPQHF. CDR3 DNA sequence: TGCGCCAGCAGCCCGGGGGCCGATCAGCCCCAGCATTTT. Full variable domain (missing parts from reference TRBV5-1 and TRBJ1-5): KAGVTQTPRYLIKTRGQQVTLSCSPISGHRSVSWYQQTPGQGLQFLFEYFSETQRNKGNFPGRFSGRQFSNSRSEMNVSTLELGDSALYLCASSPGADQPQHFGDGTRLSIL.

The J gene is TRBJ2-2, the V gene TRBV18; 11 positions match TRBD2. CDR1 is KGHSH, CDR2 LQKENI, per germline. The CDR3 has 17 amino acids. The V segment lost 3 bases and the J segment 5 bases; nucleotides outside the gene matches: 8. CDR3 amino acids: CASSPSASGGLTGELFF. The CDR3, as DNA: TGTGCCAGCTCACCCAGCGCTAGCGGGGGGCTTACCGGGGAGCTGTTTTTT.

The genes are TRBV4-3 and TRBJ2-1; weak D call: TRBD1 (5 bases). V gave up 0 bases and J gave up 5 bases, with 17 bases separating them. The CDR3 runs 17 residues. Germline V gene data show CDR1 as LGHNA and CDR2 as YSLEER. The CDR3: CASSQDPGKYYNNEQFF. CDR3 coding DNA: TGCGCCAGCAGCCAAGACCCAGGGAAGTATTACAACAATGAGCAGTTCTTC.

J is TRBJ2-1 and V is TRBV6-6, with 8 positions matching TRBD1. The CDR3 is 15 residues long. From germline, CDR1 is MNHNY and CDR2 SVGAGI (reference sequence). The junction had 3 bases not matched to a gene; V was cut back by 5 bases and J by 0 bases. As DNA, the CDR3 is TGTGCCAGCAGTGCCGGGACAGGCTCCTACAATGAGCAGTTCTTC. Encoded protein: CASSAGTGSYNEQFF.

In this sample, this clone turned up once. J is TRBJ2-1 and V is TRBV9, with D tentatively TRBD1 or TRBD2 (5 bases each). The CDR3 has 13 residues. With 0 bases removed from V and 10 bases from J, the gap between germline ends came to 11 bases. Germline loops: CDR1 SGDLS, CDR2 YYNGEE. The CDR3 loop is CASSVARDREQFF. The CDR3 region has the DNA TGTGCCAGCAGCGTAGCTAGGGACCGCGAGCAGTTCTTC.

The chain combines TRBV11-2 with TRBJ2-7; D might be TRBD1 or TRBD2, each matching 5 bases. The length of the CDR3 is 13 residues. Trimming removed 3 bases from V and 3 bases from J, with 9 bases in between. From germline, CDR1 is SGHAT and CDR2 FQNNGV. The CDR3: CASSFGGNYEQYF. The CDR3 nucleotides read TGTGCCAGCAGCTTTGGGGGTAACTACGAGCAGTACTTC. Variable domain in full (rest from reference TRBV11-2 and TRBJ2-7): EAGVAQSPRYKIIEKRQSVAFWCNPISGHATLYWYQQILGQGPKLLIQFQNNGVVDDSQLPKDRFSAERLKGVDSTLKIQPAKLEDSAVYLCASSFGGNYEQYFGPGTRLTVT.

This chain uses TRBV9 with TRBJ2-7; TRBD1 or TRBD2 may be the D gene (5 bases each). Trimming took 1 base from V and 6 from J, leaving 14 bases between them. The CDR3 is made up of 14 amino acids. Germline V gene data show CDR1 as SGDLS and CDR2 as YYNGEE. The CDR3: CASSVRGPPSEQYF. For the CDR3, the DNA is TGTGCCAGCAGCGTAAGGGGACCGCCGTCCGAGCAGTACTTC.

The chain links TRBV29-1 to TRBJ2-7, with D possibly matching TRBD1 (5 bases). Germline V gives CDR1 SQVTM, CDR2 ANQGSEA. Trimming left V 4 bases short and J 6 bases short, with 40 bases between. This CDR3 spans 21 amino acids. DNA of the CDR3: TGCAGCGTTGTCCCACCTACTCGCCCCTTCAGGGATCTGTCCTTTTTGGTCGAGCAGTACTTC. As protein: CSVVPPTRPFRDLSFLVEQYF.

V and J are TRBV9 and TRBJ2-3; TRBD2 matches at 7 bases. Germline V gene lookup returns CDR1 SGDLS and CDR2 YYNGEE. The CDR3 is made up of 14 amino acids. V shed 4 bases, J shed 0 bases, and the junction held 2 bases outside the gene matches. The CDR3 DNA sequence: TGTGCCAGCAGCCCAGCGGGGAGCACAGATACGCAGTATTTT. Translation: CASSPAGSTDTQYF.

This clone was detected only a few times. This chain uses TRBV5-6 with TRBJ1-6; D not certain. CDR3 length: 13 residues. The V end lost 2 bases, the J end lost 15 bases, and 15 bases lay between the germline ends. From germline, CDR1 is SGHDT and CDR2 YYEEEE. For the CDR3, the DNA is TGTGCCAGCAGCTTAGGGCCAGCGAGCATCCTCCACTTT. Amino acid sequence: CASSLGPASILHF.

The chain carries TRBV5-6 and TRBJ1-1; TRBD1 matches at 7 bases. The CDR3 runs to 14 residues. The germline V gene has CDR1 SGHDT and CDR2 YYEEEE. V gave up 3 bases and J gave up 2 bases; unmatched junction bases: 4. This CDR3 is CASSSGTANTEAFF. The CDR3, as DNA: TGTGCCAGCAGCTCTGGGACAGCTAACACTGAAGCTTTCTTT.